The TCR beta chain under discussion was sequenced for a study of monozygotic twins with inflammatory bowel disease (dated by TCRdb to the late 2010s). Describing the broader study: In total, approximately 28 monozygotic twin pairs made up the full study: 19 Danish pairs, all IBD-discordant, plus nine German pairs, of which four were IBD-concordant and five were IBD-discordant. Each individual had, on average, about 151 000 unique TCRalpha sequences and 181 000 unique TCRbeta sequences available for analysis. The search for disease-associated traits relied mainly on comparing, within discordant pairs, IBD patients with their genetically identical healthy co-twins. Beyond this particular receptor, the publication reports: Compared with healthy twins, IBD patients had fewer clonotypes in common with other individuals, a difference most pronounced in patients showing signs of disease activity. IBD patients had lower TCRbeta repertoire diversity, measured by the inverse Simpson index, than their healthy co-twins. Background noise and inter-individual variability may have been introduced into the repertoires by the differing immunosuppressive treatments among patients. Concordant and discordant twins showed no difference in repertoire similarity, possibly because of limited statistical power. No single strong signal or clonotype linked to IBD turned up in the results, so the idea that one exists was not supported. The analysis was unable to tell different T cell subtypes apart.

From each donor, an approximately 2.5 ml peripheral blood sample was collected into PAXgene tubes and stored at -80 degrees C. Without T cell sorting, total RNA was isolated from whole blood using the PAXgene blood miRNA kit on an automated QIAcube. Peripheral blood from monozygotic twin pairs, either concordant or discordant for inflammatory bowel disease, underwent deep TCRalpha and TCRbeta repertoire profiling that used unique molecular barcoding. Smoking habits were recorded for all twin pairs, and each individual was classified as a current, former or never smoker. The library relied on 5' RACE. For each TCR library, approximately 4,000 ng of total RNA was used. For each sample, cDNA synthesis with SMARTScribe reverse transcriptase was split into eight separate reactions. During cDNA synthesis, template switching introduced unique molecular identifiers that contained a 6-nucleotide sample barcode. TCRalpha and TCRbeta cDNA was amplified by two nested PCRs of roughly 15 and 9 cycles, with bead purification after each PCR. Before amplification, the cDNA was both treated with uracil DNA-glycosylase and purified with the QIAquick PCR purification kit. In the second PCR, Illumina TruSeq-compatible adapters and sample-specific barcodes were added. TapeStation and Qubit were used to check library quality and concentration, and 4.5 to 5 ng of each library was pooled. Pooled libraries were sequenced on an Illumina HiSeq2500 single-index Rapid Run with 2 x 100 bp reads and custom sequencing primers. The original pipeline was this. UMI-based consensus assembly with MiGEC version 1.2.6 was used to correct PCR and sequencing errors. MiXCR version 2.1.1 handled V(D)J alignment, clonotype assembly and CDR3 extraction. Normalisation of gene usage, clonotype sharing and MAIT/NKT TCR abundance was achieved by analysing the top 1000, 10 000 and 20 000 clonotypes per sample. After downsampling to 27 000 UMIs, diversity was calculated as the inverse Simpson index using the vegan R package. Paired Mann-Whitney U tests were applied to discordant twin pairs, and Benjamini-Hochberg correction was used for multiple testing. TCRdb reanalyzed the reads, keeping one entry per CDR3 protein sequence and omitting DNA. V and J calls and clone size were set by TCRdb, not the authors. The sample's clone listing holds around 40,000 distinct CDR3 sequences. The ten largest make up less than 6.5% of the sample.

With regard to this clonotype: The clone's antigen remains unknown.

CDR1 is given as SGHRS and CDR2 as YFSETQ, both from the germline V gene. From the cysteine up to the phenylalanine, the CDR3 has a length of 13 residues. No DNA sequence was recorded. The specimen sequenced was blood. This TCR came from a human donor with ulcerative colitis or Crohn's disease, or a healthy co-twin of an affected twin (not recorded which). The chain employs TRBV5-1 and TRBJ1-2. CDR3 reads: CASSLMDGNGYTF.